The table lists the clone carrying this T cell receptor beta chain with many counts. Its antigen is not known. This specimen belongs to a study of regulatory T cells in long-lasting Graves disease. Whole-study results and caveats: Preferential use of TRBV28, TRBJ1-2 and TRBJ2-5 was seen in persistent disease.

In building TCR beta libraries, iRepertoire HTBI primers were used together with Arm-PCR of CDR3 regions. TCRdb reanalysed the multiplex PCR reads using MiXCR and keeps one entry per CDR3 protein. The sample has a few hundred thousand distinct CDR3 sequences, about 11% seen once. Time point: newly diagnosed GD, antithyroid drugs for less than 3 months. Researchers made the TCR library from RNA that was extracted from PBMCs. Germline CDR1 reads ENHRY; CDR2 reads SYGVKD. V lost 4 bases to trimming and J lost 3 bases, with 12 bases between them. This CDR3 has 14 residues. In addition, the sample was reused for a study of T cells in Graves' hyperthyroidism and ophthalmopathy. This second report adds: Patients between 18 and 65 years old had hyperthyroidism, newly diagnosed and lasting under 2 months.

The sequence derives from a woman aged 18-35 years with Graves disease. The sequencing used peripheral blood mononuclear cells (PBMCs), collected at new diagnosis, from a patient treated with antithyroid drugs. V is TRBV10-3 and J is TRBJ1-1, with a weak D call TRBD1 (5 bases). This CDR3 is CAISVGGDDTEAFF. In nucleotides, the CDR3 is TGTGCCATCAGTGTTGGGGGGGATGACACTGAAGCTTTCTTT.